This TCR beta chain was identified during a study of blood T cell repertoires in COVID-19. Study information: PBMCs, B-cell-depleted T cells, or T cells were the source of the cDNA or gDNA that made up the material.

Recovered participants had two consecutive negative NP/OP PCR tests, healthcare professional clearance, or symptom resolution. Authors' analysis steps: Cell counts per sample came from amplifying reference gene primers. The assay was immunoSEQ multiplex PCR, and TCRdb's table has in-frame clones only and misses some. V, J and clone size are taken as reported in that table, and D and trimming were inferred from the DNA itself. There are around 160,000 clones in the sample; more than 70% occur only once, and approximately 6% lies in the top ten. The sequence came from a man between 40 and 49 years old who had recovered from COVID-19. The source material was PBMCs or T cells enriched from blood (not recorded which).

The CDR3, as DNA: TGTGCCAGTACGGAGTTGGGAGTGGGCACAGATACGCAGTATTTT. Protein: CASTELGVGTDTQYF. The chain is built from TRBV19 and TRBJ2-3, with D perhaps matching TRBD2 (5 bases). The CDR3 consists of 15 residues. V shed 7 bases and J shed 1 base, with 15 bases lying between them. Per the germline V gene, CDR1 is LNHDA and CDR2 is SQIVND (reference sequence).